The rows below give T cell receptor beta chains drawn from one sample of a study of blood T cells in healthy people across ages. TCRdb reprocessed the 5' RACE reads via MiXCR and lists one record per CDR3 protein. This table has 780,000 or so distinct CDR3 sequences, 40% to 65% appearing once. The sample taken for sequencing was blood. These receptors all come from a man older than 75 in good health. Both conserved end residues are part of each CDR3. The order of the fields is clone size, J gene, D gene, V gene, CDR3 DNA, CDR3 protein. D genes are given only for firm matches. Where a row states a size, it is once, few, many or the class of an expanded clone; other rows omit it.

- | TRBJ1-1 | - | TRBV19 | TGTGCCAGTAGTACCAGGCTCCCATTTCCCGGGGAAGCTTTCTTT | CASSTRLPFPGEAFF
few | TRBJ2-7 | TRBD2 | TRBV6-5 | TGTGCCAGCAGTTACAAGGCTAGCGGCTCCTACGAGCAGTACTTC | CASSYKASGSYEQYF
- | TRBJ2-1 | - | TRBV7-2 | TGTGCCAGCAGCTTAGTGGCAATGTACAATGAGCAGTTCTTC | CASSLVAMYNEQFF
- | TRBJ2-1 | TRBD1 | TRBV5-1 | TGCGCCAGCAGCTTTGGAACCTCAGGGGGCGGTGTGAATGAGCAGTTCTTC | CASSFGTSGGGVNEQFF
- | TRBJ2-7 | - | TRBV21-1 | TGTGCCAGCAGCTTCCGCGGGACTAGCGGGTACGAGCAGTACTTC | CASSFRGTSGYEQYF
- | TRBJ2-1 | TRBD2 | TRBV7-9 | TGTGCCAGCAGCCCCGGACTAGCGGGAGGTGTGGATGAGCAGTTCTTC | CASSPGLAGGVDEQFF
- | TRBJ2-3 | - | TRBV21-1 | TGTGCCAGCAGCAAAGGGGACAGGCTCAGCACAGATACGCAGTATTTT | CASSKGDRLSTDTQYF
- | TRBJ2-7 | TRBD1 | TRBV6-5 | TGTGCCAGCAGTGTGATAGGGGGCGCGAGTTACGAGCAGTACTTC | CASSVIGGASYEQYF
- | TRBJ2-3 | TRBD2 | TRBV29-1 | TGCAGCGCCGACGGACTCCGGGAGCGGGGCCGCACAGATACGCAGTATTTT | CSADGLRERGRTDTQYF
once | TRBJ2-1 | TRBD2 | TRBV15 | TGTGCCACCAGCAGAGTTTGGACTAGCGGGAGTCACAATGAGCAGTTCTTC | CATSRVWTSGSHNEQFF
few | TRBJ2-5 | TRBD2 | TRBV29-1 | TGCAGCGTAGGGCGGGAGGGTTCCCAAGAGACCCAGTACTTC | CSVGREGSQETQYF
- | TRBJ2-2 | - | TRBV5-1 | TGCGCCAGCAGCTTGGCCCCGAACACCGGGGAGCTGTTTTTT | CASSLAPNTGELFF
- | TRBJ2-3 | TRBD1 | TRBV12-3/TRBV12-4 | TGTGCCAGCAGTCCACAGGGGAGTCTGACAGATACGCAGTATTTT | CASSPQGSLTDTQYF
few | TRBJ2-2 | TRBD1 | TRBV6-1 | TGTGCCAGCAGGACCGACAGGGACAGGGGGGAGCTGTTTTTT | CASRTDRDRGELFF
- | TRBJ1-2 | - | TRBV5-6 | TGTGCCAGCAGCTCCACAGGAATAGGCTATGGCTACACCTTC | CASSSTGIGYGYTF
few | TRBJ2-7 | - | TRBV3-1 | TGTGCCAGCAGCTTTCGCGCTGAAAACTACGAGCAGTACTTC | CASSFRAENYEQYF
few | TRBJ2-3 | - | TRBV7-3 | TGTGCCAGCAGCTTAATTGGCGCCACTAGCACAGATACGCAGTATTTT | CASSLIGATSTDTQYF
once | TRBJ2-5 | TRBD1 | TRBV14 | TGTGCCAGCAGCCGTCCCGGGACAGGGGGCCCGAAGACCCAGTACTTC | CASSRPGTGGPKTQYF
few | TRBJ2-3 | - | TRBV27 | TGTGCCAGCAGTTTGGGGGGTTTTTTCACAGATACGCAGTATTTT | CASSLGGFFTDTQYF
- | TRBJ2-3 | - | TRBV2 | TGTGCCAGCAGTGTTCGGCAGGCCTCGGATACGCAGTATTTT | CASSVRQASDTQYF
- | TRBJ1-1 | - | TRBV3-1 | TGTGCCAGCGGCCAAGAACAGGGTAGAACTGAAGCTTTCTTT | CASGQEQGRTEAFF
many | TRBJ2-7 | - | TRBV29-1 | TGCAGCGTTGAGGGGACTTCCTACGAGCAGTACTTC | CSVEGTSYEQYF
- | TRBJ2-3 | - | TRBV27 | TGTGCCAGCAGTGTATCCCTAAGACCAGATACGCAGTATTTT | CASSVSLRPDTQYF
- | TRBJ2-7 | TRBD1 | TRBV5-1 | TGCGCCAGCAGCTTCACCCCGGACAGGGGGCTCTACGAGCAGTACTTC | CASSFTPDRGLYEQYF
once | TRBJ2-1 | - | TRBV2 | TGTGCCAGCGGAGAGACAGGATACAATGAGCAGTTCTTC | CASGETGYNEQFF
- | TRBJ2-3 | - | TRBV12-1 | TGTGCCAGCAGCTCCGGGGGGTGCGGAAAGCACAGATACGCGTATTTT | CASSSGGCGKHRYAYF
- | TRBJ1-5 | TRBD1 | TRBV27 | TGTGCCAGCAGGCCCGGACAGGGCCTAAGCAATCAGCCCCAGCATTTT | CASRPGQGLSNQPQHF
- | TRBJ2-6 | TRBD2 | TRBV6-2/TRBV6-3 | TGTGCCAGCAGTTCCCTAGCGGGAGTCCTCCCTGGGGCCAACGTCCTGACTTTC | CASSSLAGVLPGANVLTF
few | TRBJ1-2 | TRBD1 | TRBV5-1 | TGCGCCAGCAGCTCTACAGGGGGCGGCTATGGCTACACCTTC | CASSSTGGGYGYTF
- | TRBJ2-6 | TRBD1 | TRBV6-5 | TGTGCCAGCAGTAGGACAGGGGATCCGGGGGCCAACGTCCTGACTTTC | CASSRTGDPGANVLTF
once | TRBJ2-1 | - | TRBV12-3/TRBV12-4 | TGTGCCAGCAGTTTGGTCCCAAAATACAATGAGCAGTTCTTC | CASSLVPKYNEQFF
- | TRBJ2-7 | TRBD2 | TRBV6-5 | TGTGCCAGCAGTTACCGGGGGGATCTTGCCTACGAGCAGTACTTC | CASSYRGDLAYEQYF